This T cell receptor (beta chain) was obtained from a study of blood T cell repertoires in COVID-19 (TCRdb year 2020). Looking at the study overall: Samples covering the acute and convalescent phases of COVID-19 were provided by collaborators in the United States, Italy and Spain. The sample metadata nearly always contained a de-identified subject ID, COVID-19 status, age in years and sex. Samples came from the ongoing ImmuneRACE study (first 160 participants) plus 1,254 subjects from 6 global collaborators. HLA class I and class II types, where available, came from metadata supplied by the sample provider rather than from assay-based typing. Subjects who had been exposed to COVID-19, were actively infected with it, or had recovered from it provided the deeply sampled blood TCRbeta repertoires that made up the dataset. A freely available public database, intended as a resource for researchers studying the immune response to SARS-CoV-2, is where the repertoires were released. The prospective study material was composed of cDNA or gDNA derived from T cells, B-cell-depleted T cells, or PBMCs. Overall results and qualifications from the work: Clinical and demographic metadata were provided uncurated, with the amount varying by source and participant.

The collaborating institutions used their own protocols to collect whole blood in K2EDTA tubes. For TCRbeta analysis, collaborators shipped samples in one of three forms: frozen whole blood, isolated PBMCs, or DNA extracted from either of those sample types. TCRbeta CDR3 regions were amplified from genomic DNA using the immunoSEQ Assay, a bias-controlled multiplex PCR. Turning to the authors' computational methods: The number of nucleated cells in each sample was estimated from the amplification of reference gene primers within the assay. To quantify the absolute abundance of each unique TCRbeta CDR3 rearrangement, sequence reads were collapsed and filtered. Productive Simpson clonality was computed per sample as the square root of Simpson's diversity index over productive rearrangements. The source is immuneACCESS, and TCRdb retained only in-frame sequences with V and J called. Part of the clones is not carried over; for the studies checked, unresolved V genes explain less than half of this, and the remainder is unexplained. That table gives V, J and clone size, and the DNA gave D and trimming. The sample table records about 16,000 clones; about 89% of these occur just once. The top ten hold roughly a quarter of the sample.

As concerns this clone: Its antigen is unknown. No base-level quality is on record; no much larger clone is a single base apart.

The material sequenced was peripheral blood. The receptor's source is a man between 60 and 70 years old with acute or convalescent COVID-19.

The CDR3 here reads CASSIAGGETQYF. The nucleotide sequence reads TGTGCCAGCAGCATAGCGGGGGGGGAGACCCAGTACTTC. The V and J segments used are TRBV28 and TRBJ2-5, with 11 bases matching TRBD2. The CDR3 spans 13 residues, from the cysteine through the phenylalanine. Just CDR3 DNA is preserved here, 39 bases in frame from base 1. Clipping removes 6 bases from V and 5 bases from J, with 2 as the unmatched junction base count. In the germline V gene, CDR1 corresponds to MDHEN and CDR2 to SYDVKM.